This T cell receptor beta chain was retrieved from a study of blood T cell repertoires in COVID-19. Overall study context: Sources were T cells, B-cell-depleted T cells, or PBMCs; the material itself was cDNA or gDNA.

Libraries were prepared by immunoSEQ multiplex PCR; TCRdb keeps only in-frame clonotypes and omits some of them. The table includes over 150,000 clones, roughly four fifths detected once. This clonotype was sampled from a woman of 80 years or more with acute or convalescent COVID-19. What was sequenced was peripheral blood.

CDR3 residues: CASSQNQGVDEKLFF. Written as DNA, the CDR3 is TGTGCCAGCAGTCAAAATCAGGGGGTTGATGAAAAACTGTTTTTT. The chain uses TRBV7-9 and TRBJ1-4, with TRBD1 matching over 7 bases. With V trimmed by 6 bases and J by 6 bases, 10 bases remained unmatched. The CDR3 length is 15 residues. Looked up from germline, CDR1 is SEHNR and CDR2 is FQNEAQ (reference sequence).